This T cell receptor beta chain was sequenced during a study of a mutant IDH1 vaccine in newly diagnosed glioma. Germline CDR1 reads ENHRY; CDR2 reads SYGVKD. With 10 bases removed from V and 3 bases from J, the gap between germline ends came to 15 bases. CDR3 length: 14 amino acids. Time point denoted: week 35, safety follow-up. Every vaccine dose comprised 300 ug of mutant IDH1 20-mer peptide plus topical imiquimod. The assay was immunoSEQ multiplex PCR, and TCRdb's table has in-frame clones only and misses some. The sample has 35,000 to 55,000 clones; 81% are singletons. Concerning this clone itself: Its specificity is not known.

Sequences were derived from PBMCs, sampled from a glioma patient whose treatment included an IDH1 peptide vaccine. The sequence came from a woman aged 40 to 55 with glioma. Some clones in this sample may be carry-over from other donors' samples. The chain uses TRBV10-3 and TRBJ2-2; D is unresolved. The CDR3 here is CATGKSSDTGELFF. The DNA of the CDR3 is TGTGCCACCGGAAAAAGTTCGGACACCGGGGAGCTGTTTTTT.